This T cell receptor beta chain emerged from a study of cytomegalovirus exposure and HLA in healthy donors. Overall study context: One earlier analysis, a look at some 180 million T cells, found some 110 million unique TCR beta sequences.

Turning to this clone: The antigen is unknown.

Findings and caveats of the study: An Asian-associated ancestry cluster reportedly showed fewer N-insertions than the approximately 630-donor mean in a later analysis.

Researchers ran the PCR with 60 Vbeta and 13 Jbeta primers. Using immunoSEQ multiplex PCR, the repertoire was profiled, and TCRdb retains in-frame clones only, with some absent. The sample lists 200,000 to 250,000 clones, 70% to 80% occurring once. This TCR was sampled from a male donor in good health and CMV-seronegative. What was sequenced was PBMCs.

The CDR3 reads CASSSGTSEGIQYF. CDR3 in DNA: TGCGCCAGCAGCTCAGGGACTAGTGAGGGCATTCAGTACTTC. This rearrangement joins TRBV5-1 to TRBJ2-4, with TRBD2 identical over 8 bases. Per the germline V gene, CDR1 is SGHRS and CDR2 is YFSETQ. The CDR3 runs 14 residues. The V gene end was trimmed by 3 bases and the J gene end by 9 bases; junction bases not matched to a gene: 8.